These 21 T cell receptor beta chains were all obtained from the same sample, sequenced in a study of shared clonotypes between healthy human individuals. Sequencing used immunoSEQ multiplex PCR; TCRdb keeps in-frame clones, though not all of them. This repertoire shows over 1.5 million clones, around 98% found once; its top ten account for around 0.45%. Sequencing was done on a sample of naive CD4+ T cells sorted from blood. The subset: CD45RA+ positively selected. These receptors originate from a man younger than 45 in good health.

V and J are TRBV11-2 and TRBJ2-1; 8 bases are a match to TRBD2. The CDR3 contains 17 residues. Germline CDR1 reads SGHAT; CDR2 reads FQNNGV. The V gene end was trimmed by 6 bases and the J gene end by 0 bases; junction bases not matched to a gene: 10. The CDR3 region is CASRKLNGRGSYNEQFF. CDR3 coding DNA: TGTGCCAGCAGGAAGCTTAACGGGAGGGGCTCCTACAATGAGCAGTTCTTC.

This chain connects TRBV7-2 to TRBJ1-2; D might be TRBD1 (6 bases). The germline gives CDR1 SGHTA, CDR2 FQGNSA. V gave up 0 bases and J gave up 2 bases, with 13 bases separating them. The CDR3 is 16 residues long. CDR3 DNA sequence: TGTGCCAGCAGCTTAGCCCAGGGGAGTGGCAACTATGGCTACACCTTC. Amino acid sequence: CASSLAQGSGNYGYTF.

The rearrangement uses TRBV7-6 and TRBJ2-1, with D perhaps TRBD1 (6 bases). There are 15 residues in the CDR3. V was clipped by 4 bases and J by 3 bases, with 13 bases between them. CDR1 SGHVS and CDR2 FNYEAQ come from the germline V gene. The CDR3 loop reads CASSYATGGYNEQFF. The DNA of the CDR3 is TGTGCCAGCAGCTACGCGACAGGAGGCTACAATGAGCAGTTCTTC.

V gene TRBV27 combines with J gene TRBJ2-1; possible D gene TRBD2, 7 bases. The length of the CDR3 is 19 residues. Germline lookup yields CDR1 MNHEY and CDR2 SMNVEV (reference sequence). With 6 bases removed from V and 0 bases from J, the gap between germline ends came to 24 bases. Here the CDR3 reads CASREIGGGGISSYNEQFF. CDR3 nucleotides: TGTGCCAGCAGGGAGATAGGGGGGGGCGGGATCAGCTCCTACAATGAGCAGTTCTTC.

The rearrangement joins TRBV27 to TRBJ2-1; D is perhaps TRBD1 or TRBD2 (5 bases each). Between the trimmed V and J ends, which lost 5 bases and 7 bases, there was a span of 21 bases. This CDR3 spans 16 amino acids. CDR1 and CDR2 (germline): MNHEY, SMNVEV (reference sequence). The CDR3 nucleotides read TGTGCCAGCAGTCCCGTCGTCGGGGCCTGGGGAAATGAGCAGTTCTTC. Its protein product is CASSPVVGAWGNEQFF.

The chain carries TRBV13 and TRBJ2-2; 9 bases are a match to TRBD1. The germline V gene has CDR1 PRHDT and CDR2 FYEKMQ (reference sequence). The V segment lost 5 bases and the J segment 6 bases; nucleotides outside the gene matches: 7. This CDR3 is built from 15 residues. CDR3 region: CASSPGQGIPGELFF. The CDR3 DNA reads as TGTGCCAGCAGCCCCGGACAGGGGATACCCGGGGAGCTGTTTTTT.

The V call is TRBV14, the J call TRBJ1-3, with TRBD1 as a possible D gene (6 bases). Trimming pared 1 base from V and 8 bases from J, leaving 21 bases between. Germline assignment: CDR1 SGHDN and CDR2 FVKESK. CDR3 size: 17 residues. The CDR3 DNA sequence: TGTGCCAGCAGCCAAGGGTCCACGGGGGCTCTCCGGGACACCATATATTTT. Encoded protein: CASSQGSTGALRDTIYF.

The chain has TRBV4-1 and TRBJ2-1; D remains ambiguous. V dropped 5 bases and J dropped 6 bases, with 8 bases sitting between them. The CDR3 is 12 amino acids. Germline V lookup: CDR1 MGHRA, CDR2 YSYEKL. CDR3 in DNA: TGCGCCAGCAGCTCCGAGGCCAATGAGCAGTTCTTC. The encoded protein is CASSSEANEQFF.

In its sample, this clone was seen once. J is TRBJ1-4 and V is TRBV18; possibly TRBD1 for D (5 bases). Germline CDR1 is KGHSH and CDR2 is LQKENI. Trimming shortened V by 2 bases and J by 7 bases, and 14 bases separated the two germline ends. CDR3 length: 15 residues. The CDR3, as DNA: TGTGCCAGCTCACCAGTCGGGGGAGTGGGTGAAAAACTGTTTTTT. Encoded protein: CASSPVGGVGEKLFF. Full variable domain (rest looked up from reference TRBV18 and TRBJ1-4): NAGVMQNPRHLVRRRGQEARLRCSPMKGHSHVYWYRQLPEEGLKFMVYLQKENIIDESGMPKERFSAEFPKEGPSILRIQQVVRGDSAAYFCASSPVGGVGEKLFFGSGTQLSVL.

In its sample, this clone was seen once. V usage is TRBV9 and J usage is TRBJ2-5; 8 bases match TRBD1. With V trimmed by 3 bases and J by 5 bases, 9 bases remained unmatched. From germline, CDR1 is SGDLS and CDR2 YYNGEE. The CDR3 extends over 15 amino acids. The CDR3 sequence is CASSERQGSRETQYF. The CDR3 bases are TGTGCCAGCAGCGAACGACAGGGGTCGAGGGAGACCCAGTACTTC.

The rearrangement uses TRBV5-4 and TRBJ1-2, with no clear D. Trimming left V 6 bases short and J 0 bases short, with 21 bases between. The germline V gene has CDR1 SGHNT and CDR2 YYREEE (reference sequence). The CDR3 is made up of 17 amino acids. The CDR3 DNA reads TGTGCCAGCAACAATAAGGTCCCGGACCGAACTAACTATGGCTACACCTTC. It codes for CASNNKVPDRTNYGYTF. The variable domain in full, completed from reference TRBV5-4 and TRBJ1-2, reads ETGVTQSPTHLIKTRGQQVTLRCSSQSGHNTVSWYQQALGQGPQFIFQYYREEENGRGNFPPRFSGLQFPNYSSELNVNALELDDSALYLCASNNKVPDRTNYGYTFGSGTRLTVV.

The genes are TRBV18 and TRBJ2-7; 9 positions agree with TRBD2. J was trimmed by 6 bases and V by 2 bases; bases with no gene match: 17. This CDR3 is 18 amino acids long. The germline V gene encodes CDR1 KGHSH and CDR2 LQKENI. In DNA, the CDR3 is TGTGCCAGCTCACCAGTCCCTGGAATAGCGGGAGTCTTGGTCGAGCAGTACTTC. It specifies CASSPVPGIAGVLVEQYF.

The J gene is TRBJ1-1, the V gene TRBV10-3; TRBD1 is a possible D gene (5 bases). The CDR3 runs to 15 residues. V lost 0 bases to trimming and J lost 0 bases, with 8 bases between them. Germline-derived CDR1 and CDR2 are ENHRY and SYGVKD. CDR3 DNA sequence: TGTGCCATCAGTGAGTCGACAGTCTTGAACACTGAAGCTTTCTTT. Encoded protein: CAISESTVLNTEAFF.

The rearrangement links TRBV7-8 to TRBJ2-3; D remains unclear. This CDR3 is 13 amino acids long. Germline V gene lookup returns CDR1 SGHVS and CDR2 FQNEAQ. Trimming shortened V by 5 bases and J by 4 bases, and 10 bases separated the two germline ends. The CDR3 loop reads CASSVQISDTQYF. DNA of the CDR3: TGTGCCAGCAGCGTACAAATTTCAGATACGCAGTATTTT.

This clone came up once. The rearrangement links TRBV7-9 to TRBJ1-1; TRBD1 aligns across 9 bases. The CDR3 length is 13 residues. Germline V CDR1 and CDR2: SEHNR, FQNEAQ (reference sequence). With 7 bases clipped from V and 4 bases from J, the junction kept 4 bases outside the gene matches. CDR3 in amino acids: CASTLTGGTEAFF. The CDR3 coding sequence is TGTGCCAGCACCCTGACAGGGGGCACTGAAGCTTTCTTT.

The gene calls are TRBV7-3 and TRBJ2-5; 7 bases are a match to TRBD2. This CDR3 is built from 13 residues. The V and J ends lost 5 bases and 7 bases, in that order; junction bases with no gene match: 7. CDR1 is SGHTA and CDR2 is FQGTGA in the germline V gene. The CDR3 is CASSLLAVGTQYF. The DNA of the CDR3 is TGTGCCAGCAGCCTTCTAGCGGTTGGGACCCAGTACTTC.

The chain carries TRBV28 and TRBJ1-1, with D possibly matching TRBD1 (6 bases). This CDR3 region has 17 residues. Per germline, CDR1 MDHEN and CDR2 SYDVKM. V lost 5 bases, J lost 1 base, and 20 bases lay in between. The CDR3 is CASSTRQDRRKNTEAFF. CDR3 sequence (DNA): TGTGCCAGCAGTACCCGACAGGACCGGCGCAAGAACACTGAAGCTTTCTTT. The entire variable domain, with the rest obtained from reference TRBV28 and TRBJ1-1, is as follows: DVKVTQSSRYLVKRTGEKVFLECVQDMDHENMFWYRQDPGLGLRLIYFSYDVKMKEKGDIPEGYSVSREKKERFSLILESASTNQTSMYLCASSTRQDRRKNTEAFFGQGTRLTVV.

The J gene is TRBJ2-5, the V gene TRBV7-2; possible D gene TRBD2, 5 bases. Germline CDR1 is SGHTA and CDR2 is FQGNSA. The CDR3 sequence is 13 residues long. V shed 3 bases and J shed 3 bases, with 8 bases lying between them. Here the CDR3 DNA reads TGTGCCAGCAGCTTGGACTTGAAAGAGACCCAGTACTTC. This codes for CASSLDLKETQYF.

V and J are TRBV10-2 and TRBJ1-1; D is undetermined. In germline, CDR1 is WSHSY, CDR2 SAAADI. The V gene lost 2 bases and the J gene lost 4 bases, with 11 bases spanning the gap. This CDR3 has 14 residues. The DNA of the CDR3 is TGCGCCAGCAGTGAGATCGCCAGGTCCACTGAAGCTTTCTTT. It encodes CASSEIARSTEAFF.

V usage is TRBV5-1 and J usage is TRBJ2-3; D might be TRBD1 or TRBD2, each matching 5 bases. CDR1 is SGHRS, CDR2 YFSETQ, per germline. There are 16 residues in the CDR3. V was pared by 3 bases and J by 4 bases, with 18 bases between. The CDR3 nucleotides read TGCGCCAGCAGCTCCCAGGGTGGGAGAGGCGCAGATACGCAGTATTTT. It is translated as CASSSQGGRGADTQYF.

This clone was seen once. The chain combines TRBV6-6 with TRBJ2-7, with D perhaps TRBD2 (6 bases). V shed 6 bases and J shed 2 bases, with 14 bases lying between them. Per the germline V gene, CDR1 is MNHNY and CDR2 is SVGAGI (reference sequence). This CDR3 comprises 14 residues. The CDR3 DNA is TGTGCCAGCAGGGAGACTAGAACTACCTACGAGCAGTACTTC. Encoded protein: CASRETRTTYEQYF.